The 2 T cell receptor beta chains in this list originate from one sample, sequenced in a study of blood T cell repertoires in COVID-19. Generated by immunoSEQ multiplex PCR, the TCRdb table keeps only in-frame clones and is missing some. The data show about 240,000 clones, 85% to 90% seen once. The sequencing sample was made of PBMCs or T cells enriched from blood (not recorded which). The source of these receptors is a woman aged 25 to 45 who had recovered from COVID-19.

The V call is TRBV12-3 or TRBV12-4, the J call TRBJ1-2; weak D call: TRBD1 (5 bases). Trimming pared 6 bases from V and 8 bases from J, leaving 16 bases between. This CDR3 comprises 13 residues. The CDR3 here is CASSQGLSQGYTF. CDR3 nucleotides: TGTGCCAGCAGCCAGGGACTCTCGCAGGGCTACACCTTC.

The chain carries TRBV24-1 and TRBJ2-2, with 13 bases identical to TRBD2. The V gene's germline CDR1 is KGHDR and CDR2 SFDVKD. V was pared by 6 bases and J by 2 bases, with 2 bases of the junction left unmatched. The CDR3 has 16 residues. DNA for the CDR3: TGTGCCACCAGTCGACTAGCGGGAGGTAACACCGGGGAGCTGTTTTTT. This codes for CATSRLAGGNTGELFF.